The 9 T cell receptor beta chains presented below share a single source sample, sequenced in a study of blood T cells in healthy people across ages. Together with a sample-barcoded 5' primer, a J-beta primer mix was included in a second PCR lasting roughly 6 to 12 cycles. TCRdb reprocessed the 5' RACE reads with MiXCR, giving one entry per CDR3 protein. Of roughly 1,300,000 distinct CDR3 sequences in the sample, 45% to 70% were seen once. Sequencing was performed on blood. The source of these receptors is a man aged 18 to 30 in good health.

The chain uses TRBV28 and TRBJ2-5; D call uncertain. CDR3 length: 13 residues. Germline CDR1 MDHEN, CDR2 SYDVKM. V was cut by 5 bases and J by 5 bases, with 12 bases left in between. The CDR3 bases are TGTGCCAGCAGTCAACCCGCGGAGGAGACCCAGTACTTC. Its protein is CASSQPAEETQYF.

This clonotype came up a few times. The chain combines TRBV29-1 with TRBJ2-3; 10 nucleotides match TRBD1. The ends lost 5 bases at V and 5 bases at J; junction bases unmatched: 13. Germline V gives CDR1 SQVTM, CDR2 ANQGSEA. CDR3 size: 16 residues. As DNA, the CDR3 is TGCAGCGTTTTGACCAGGGACAGGGGATGGGAAGATACGCAGTATTTT. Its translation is CSVLTRDRGWEDTQYF.

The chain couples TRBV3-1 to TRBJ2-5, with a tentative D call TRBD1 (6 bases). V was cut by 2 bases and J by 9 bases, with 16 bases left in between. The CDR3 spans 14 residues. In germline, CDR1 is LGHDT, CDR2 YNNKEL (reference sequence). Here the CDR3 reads CASSQRTVGESQYF. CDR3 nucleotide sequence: TGTGCCAGCAGCCAAAGGACAGTGGGAGAATCCCAGTACTTC.

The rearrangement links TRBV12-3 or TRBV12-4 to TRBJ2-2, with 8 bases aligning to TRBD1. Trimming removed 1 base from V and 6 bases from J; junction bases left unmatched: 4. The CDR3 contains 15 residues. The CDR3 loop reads CASSLGTGIAGELFF. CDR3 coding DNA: TGTGCCAGCAGTTTAGGGACAGGGATCGCCGGGGAGCTGTTTTTT.

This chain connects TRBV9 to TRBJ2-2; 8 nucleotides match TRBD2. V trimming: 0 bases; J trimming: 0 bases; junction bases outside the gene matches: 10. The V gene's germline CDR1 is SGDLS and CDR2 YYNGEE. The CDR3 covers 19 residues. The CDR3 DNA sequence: TGTGCCAGCAGCGTAGATCTAAATAGCGGGATCGCGAACACCGGGGAGCTGTTTTTT. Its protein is CASSVDLNSGIANTGELFF.

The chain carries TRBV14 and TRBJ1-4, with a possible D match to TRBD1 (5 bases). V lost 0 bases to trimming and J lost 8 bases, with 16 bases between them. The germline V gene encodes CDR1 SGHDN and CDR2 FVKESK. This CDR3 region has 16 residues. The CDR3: CASSQDRTEWGEKLFF. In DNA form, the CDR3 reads TGTGCCAGCAGCCAAGATCGGACGGAATGGGGCGAAAAACTGTTTTTT.

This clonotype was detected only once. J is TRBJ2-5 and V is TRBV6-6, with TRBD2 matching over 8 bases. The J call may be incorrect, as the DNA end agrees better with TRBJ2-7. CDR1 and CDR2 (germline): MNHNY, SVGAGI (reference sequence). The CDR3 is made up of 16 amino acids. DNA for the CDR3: TGTGCCAGCAGTTACGGGGGGGTTAGCGGGAAGCACGAGCAGTACTTC. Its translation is CASSYGGVSGKHEQYF.

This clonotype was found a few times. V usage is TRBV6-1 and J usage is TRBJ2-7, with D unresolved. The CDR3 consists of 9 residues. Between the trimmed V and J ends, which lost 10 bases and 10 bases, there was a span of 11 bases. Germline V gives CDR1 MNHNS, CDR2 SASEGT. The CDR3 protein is CATDHPQYF. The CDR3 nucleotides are TGTGCCACCGACCATCCCCAGTACTTC.

CDR3 DNA sequence: TGTGCCAGCAGCCAAGATGTTATATCAGAGAGACTCCACTTT. Protein: CASSQDVISERLHF. This chain links TRBV4-2 with TRBJ1-6; unclear D gene. V gave up 0 bases and J gave up 16 bases, with 16 bases separating them. This CDR3 region has 14 residues. Germline-derived CDR1 and CDR2 are LGHNA and YNFKEQ.